This T cell receptor (beta chain) emerged from a study of cytomegalovirus exposure and HLA in healthy donors (dated by TCRdb to the late 2010s). As for the study more broadly: According to a later analysis, one platform produced both the 100 to 150 validation repertoires and the 670 or so repertoires of the first cohort. The study was designed to test whether signatures of past pathogen exposure could be identified by cataloging public T cell receptors. Besides the first cohort of under 700 subjects, a separate validation cohort made up of 120 or so different subjects was used. The study combined high-throughput TCR immunosequencing, statistical association of individual TCRs with disease status, and machine learning to predict cytomegalovirus infection status. Paper-wide results and their limitations: The classifier was reported to diagnose cytomegalovirus status with high specificity and sensitivity in both the original cohort and the validation cohort. Subsequent analysis determined that TCRs grouped into clusters in the first cohort also showed a tendency toward co-occurrence across the approximately 110 validation repertoires, and 94% of cluster scores exceeded 0. The authors suggested that the approach could potentially be extended to other disease states and immunological phenotypes. A later analysis had no HLA typing for the validation cohort, so co-occurrence there was scored across all 120 or so repertoires. In the study, some 160 TCR beta chains were listed as associated with cytomegalovirus. Most TCR sequences were seen in very few donors, while some public TCRs were found in many individuals. In vitro tests confirmed that a few of the cytomegalovirus-associated TCR beta chains recognize cytomegalovirus antigens.

Donors formed part of the validation cohort, which comprised over a hundred subjects and was distinct from the first cohort of 670 or so subjects. On this clone itself: Its specific antigen is unknown. Base qualities are not at hand, and no much larger clone is one base apart.

From a lookup of the germline V gene, CDR1 and CDR2 are SGHVS and FQNEAQ. The CDR3 contains 15 residues, cysteine and phenylalanine counted. This entry keeps only the CDR3 DNA: 45 bases, framed from base 1. V and J lose 4 bases and 6 bases, and a span of 16 bases separates them. Library prep was done by the immunoSEQ multiplex PCR assay. Per the source publication's procedure: A statistical classification framework was built for diagnosing cytomegalovirus status from the catalog of TCR beta chain sequences. TCRdb provides this immuneACCESS table in a form limited to in-frame rearrangements. Some clones are lacking; in checked studies, under half of them reflect an unresolved V gene, and why the rest are absent is not known. D and trimming were read from the DNA, whereas the V and J calls and clone size are those reported in that table. The sample contains approximately 60,000 clones, 80% to 95% of them found a single time. The ten largest clonotypes hold under 6.5% of the sample.

The chain is made from TRBV7-8 and TRBJ2-1; TRBD2 is possibly the D segment (6 matching bases). This TCR was sampled from a woman aged 18-30 years in good health and CMV-seronegative. Sequenced: PBMCs. The DNA is as follows: TGTGCCAGCAGCTCATCCGGGACTGGCGGCAATGAGCAGTTCTTC. Its coded protein is CASSSSGTGGNEQFF.